These 28 T cell receptor beta chains were all obtained from the same sample, sequenced in a study of beta chain features in type 1 diabetes. TCRB transcripts that were expressed got sequenced, as all of the isolated RNA had been reverse transcribed. Some clones are missing from TCRdb's copy, which holds only in-frame ones; the method was immunoSEQ multiplex PCR. The repertoire includes roughly 500,000 clones, approximately 28% of them detected once, and about 0.06% sits in the top ten. The source material was naive CD4+ T cells from blood. The receptors stem from a man younger than 35 in good health.

This clone came up a few times. The rearrangement uses TRBV29-1 and TRBJ2-3; 9 nucleotides match TRBD1. Germline loops: CDR1 SQVTM, CDR2 ANQGSEA. The CDR3 loop spans 12 amino acids. V dropped 7 bases and J dropped 2; count of bases not matched to a gene: 1. CDR3 amino acids: CSGDRDTDTQYF. CDR3 DNA sequence: TGCAGCGGGGACAGGGACACAGATACGCAGTATTTT.

Note on this clone: The sample contains more than one DNA sequence encoding this CDR3. V is TRBV14 and J is TRBJ2-7; unclear D gene. Trimming shortened V by 4 bases and J by 6 bases, and 7 bases separated the two germline ends. This CDR3 has 11 residues. Per the germline V gene, CDR1 is SGHDN and CDR2 is FVKESK. The CDR3: CASSPGFEQYF. CDR3 DNA: TGTGCCAGCAGCCCCGGTTTCGAGCAGTACTTC.

J is TRBJ2-3 and V is TRBV9, with D unclear. The germline gives CDR1 SGDLS, CDR2 YYNGEE. The CDR3 runs to 13 residues. V shed 3 bases and J shed 4 bases, with 9 bases lying between them. CDR3 bases: TGTGCCAGCAGCGGCGGACGCGCAGATACGCAGTATTTT. Translating gives CASSGGRADTQYF. The full variable domain, with the rest looked up from reference TRBV9 and TRBJ2-3, is DSGVTQTPKHLITATGQRVTLRCSPRSGDLSVYWYQQSLDQGLQFLIQYYNGEERAKGNILERFSAQQFPDLHSELNLSSLELGDSALYFCASSGGRADTQYFGPGTRLTVL.

The chain links TRBV15 to TRBJ2-3, with D uncertain. Germline CDR1 reads LNHNV; CDR2 reads YYDKDF (reference sequence). This CDR3 spans 15 amino acids. V lost 0 bases and J 0 bases, leaving 7 bases between the germline ends. The CDR3: CATSRDPGSTDTQYF. Written as DNA, the CDR3 is TGTGCCACCAGCAGAGATCCTGGTAGCACAGATACGCAGTATTTT.

This clone was found a few times. The chain links TRBV6-5 to TRBJ2-7; TRBD2 matches at 8 bases. The CDR3 length is 16 residues. CDR1 MNHEY and CDR2 SVGAGI come from the germline V gene. The junction had 6 bases not matched to a gene; V was cut back by 0 bases and J by 2 bases. In nucleotides, the CDR3 is TGTGCCAGCAGTTACTCGCTCCCAGCGGGGGCCTACGAGCAGTACTTC. It specifies CASSYSLPAGAYEQYF.

The V and J genes are TRBV7-2 and TRBJ2-2, with D possibly matching TRBD2 (5 bases). V was clipped by 5 bases and J by 6 bases, with 13 bases between them. Germline values: CDR1 SGHTA, CDR2 FQGNSA. The CDR3 is made up of 14 amino acids. DNA of the CDR3: TGTGCCAGCAGCCTCACGGGATGGGCCGGGGAGCTGTTTTTT. Protein product: CASSLTGWAGELFF.

This clone was counted between two and nine times. V is TRBV4-3 and J is TRBJ2-5; 13 bases align to TRBD2. V was clipped by 1 base and J by 5 bases; unmatched bases: 4. Germline V gene sequence: CDR1 LGHNA, CDR2 YSLEER. This CDR3 comprises 16 residues. This chain's CDR3 is CASSQGLAGGLETQYF. CDR3 DNA sequence: TGCGCCAGCAGCCAAGGACTAGCGGGAGGTCTGGAGACCCAGTACTTC.

The J gene is TRBJ1-1, the V gene TRBV14, with D perhaps TRBD1 (6 bases). The V end lost 1 base, the J end lost 4 bases, and 16 bases lay between the germline ends. The V gene's germline CDR1 is SGHDN and CDR2 FVKESK. CDR3 length: 16 residues. The CDR3 sequence: CASSQVVWGRPTEAFF. The DNA of the CDR3 is TGTGCCAGCAGCCAAGTGGTTTGGGGGCGGCCCACTGAAGCTTTCTTT.

The chain couples TRBV27 to TRBJ2-7; 8 bases fit TRBD1. The germline V gene has CDR1 MNHEY and CDR2 SMNVEV (reference sequence). Trimming took 0 bases from V and 2 from J; bases not matched to a gene: 9. The CDR3 runs to 17 residues. The CDR3 is CASSLSGTGSFPYEQYF. CDR3 bases: TGTGCCAGCAGTTTATCCGGGACAGGATCTTTTCCCTACGAGCAGTACTTC.

Only a few counts were recorded for this clone. The chain has TRBV11-2 and TRBJ2-3; 10 bases fit TRBD2. Trimming at V came to 4 bases and at J to 7 bases, leaving 8 bases not matched to a gene. The germline gives CDR1 SGHAT, CDR2 FQNNGV. The CDR3 is 15 residues long. The CDR3 sequence: CASSSRGTSVNTQYF. CDR3 sequence (DNA): TGTGCCAGCAGCTCAAGAGGGACTAGCGTAAATACGCAGTATTTT.

The rearrangement links TRBV9 to TRBJ2-5, with D maybe TRBD2 (6 bases). From germline, CDR1 is SGDLS and CDR2 YYNGEE. The CDR3 runs to 16 residues. Trimming stripped 2 bases from V and 2 bases from J, with 16 bases between. In DNA, the CDR3 is TGTGCCAGCAGCGTCGTCGGGACTCCTATACAAGAGACCCAGTACTTC. Encoded protein: CASSVVGTPIQETQYF.

The chain carries TRBV5-6 and TRBJ2-1, with TRBD2 matching 12 bases. The V segment lost 4 bases and the J segment 0 bases; nucleotides outside the gene matches: 5. The CDR3 totals 17 residues. Germline CDR1 and CDR2: SGHDT and YYEEEE. CDR3 DNA: TGTGCCAGCAGCGGACTAGCGGGGTACGACTCCTACAATGAGCAGTTCTTC. The encoded protein is CASSGLAGYDSYNEQFF.

This clone has more than one count but fewer than ten. J is TRBJ1-1 and V is TRBV30; D not certain. Germline V gives CDR1 GTSNPN, CDR2 SVGIG (reference sequence). Trimming shortened V by 3 bases and J by 1 base, and 15 bases separated the two germline ends. The length of the CDR3 is 15 residues. CDR3 sequence (DNA): TGTGCCTGGAGGATTCCGGTAGACCCGAACACTGAAGCTTTCTTT. This encodes CAWRIPVDPNTEAFF.

This chain uses TRBV30 with TRBJ1-3; weak D call: TRBD1 (6 bases). The CDR3 spans 16 residues. Germline V CDR1 and CDR2: GTSNPN, SVGIG (reference sequence). Trimming stripped 2 bases from V and 0 bases from J, with 14 bases between. The CDR3 loop reads CAWSSIDRISGNTIYF. The CDR3 DNA follows: TGTGCCTGGAGTTCCATAGACAGGATCTCTGGAAACACCATATATTTT.

This clone was detected only once. CDR3 coding DNA: TGTGCCAGCAGTGGGGACACTGGGGCCCGCCACACCTTC. Its translation: CASSGDTGARHTF. The rearrangement links TRBV2 to TRBJ1-2; possibly TRBD1 for D (6 bases). V shed 4 bases and J shed 12 bases, with 18 bases lying between them. The CDR3 length is 13 residues. Germline V CDR1 and CDR2: SNHLY, FYNNEI.

This clone was found many times. The rearrangement links TRBV30 to TRBJ2-1, with D possibly TRBD2 on 5 matching bases. V was cut by 0 bases and J by 15 bases, with 12 bases left in between. There are 11 residues in the CDR3. Looked up from germline, CDR1 is GTSNPN and CDR2 is SVGIG (reference sequence). The CDR3 nucleotides are TGTGCCTGGAGTGTGGGCGGGCTGTCGTTCTTC. The encoded protein is CAWSVGGLSFF.

This clone has only a few counts. The rearrangement uses TRBV30 and TRBJ1-5; 9 nucleotides line up with TRBD1. Germline-derived CDR1 and CDR2 are GTSNPN and SVGIG (reference sequence). V gave up 3 bases and J gave up 3 bases; unmatched junction bases: 3. The CDR3 loop spans 14 amino acids. The DNA of the CDR3 is TGTGCCTGGAGCACAGGGGGCTCCAATCAGCCCCAGCATTTT. The encoded protein is CAWSTGGSNQPQHF.

This clone was observed a few times. The CDR3 protein is CAWSTGPSTDTQYF. The CDR3 nucleotides are TGTGCCTGGAGTACAGGGCCAAGCACAGATACGCAGTATTTT. The V gene is TRBV30, the J gene TRBJ2-3; possibly TRBD1 for D (6 bases). CDR1 is GTSNPN and CDR2 is SVGIG in the germline V gene (reference sequence). The V gene lost 2 bases and the J gene lost 0 bases, with 9 bases spanning the gap. The CDR3 runs 14 residues.

The J gene is TRBJ1-5, the V gene TRBV19; D is perhaps TRBD1 (5 bases). The CDR3 spans 13 residues. Trimming cost V 2 bases and J 7 bases, with 9 bases left between them. Germline V lookup: CDR1 LNHDA, CDR2 SQIVND (reference sequence). The CDR3 DNA follows: TGTGCCAGTAGTATACAGGGCTACCAGCCCCAGCATTTT. Its protein product is CASSIQGYQPQHF.

The genes are TRBV10-3 and TRBJ1-2; TRBD1 agrees at 7 bases. The ends lost 7 bases at V and 0 bases at J; junction bases unmatched: 2. This CDR3 spans 13 amino acids. Germline loops: CDR1 ENHRY, CDR2 SYGVKD. The CDR3 region has the DNA TGTGCCATCACCGGACAGGCTAACTATGGCTACACCTTC. It encodes CAITGQANYGYTF.

The rearrangement joins TRBV30 to TRBJ1-1; D is undetermined. V was clipped by 2 bases and J by 6 bases, with 19 bases between them. The CDR3 consists of 15 residues. Germline V gene sequence: CDR1 GTSNPN, CDR2 SVGIG (reference sequence). The CDR3 nucleotides are TGTGCCTGGAGTAGGATTTTGTCAATAAGATCTGAAGCTTTCTTT. Translated, it gives CAWSRILSIRSEAFF.

The chain combines TRBV16 with TRBJ2-7; D might be TRBD1 or TRBD2, each matching 5 bases. V dropped 4 bases and J dropped 4 bases, with 20 bases sitting between them. CDR3 size: 16 residues. The V gene's germline CDR1 is KGHSY and CDR2 FQNENV. CDR3 in DNA: TGTGCCAGCAGCCCCCGGGCCGCAGGGCGCGGGTACGAGCAGTACTTC. This codes for CASSPRAAGRGYEQYF.

This clone has more than one count but fewer than ten. The J gene is TRBJ2-5, the V gene TRBV7-8; D is perhaps TRBD1 (6 bases). CDR3 length: 17 amino acids. The germline gives CDR1 SGHVS, CDR2 FQNEAQ. Trimming cost V 1 base and J 7 bases, with 22 bases left between them. In DNA form, the CDR3 reads TGTGCCAGCAGCTTAGTATTTTCGCGTCAGGGGATTGGGACCCAGTACTTC. Translated, it gives CASSLVFSRQGIGTQYF.

This sequence joins TRBV2 and TRBJ2-7; the D is unclear. The V gene lost 0 bases and the J gene lost 2 bases, with 8 bases spanning the gap. This CDR3 region has 14 residues. CDR1 is SNHLY and CDR2 is FYNNEI in the germline V gene. In nucleotides, the CDR3 is TGTGCCAGCAGTGAAGCTCTAAGCACCTACGAGCAGTACTTC. This translates into CASSEALSTYEQYF.

The chain couples TRBV9 to TRBJ2-3; the match to TRBD1 covers 7 bases. CDR1 and CDR2 (germline): SGDLS, YYNGEE. The V gene end was trimmed by 4 bases and the J gene end by 0 bases; junction bases not matched to a gene: 8. The CDR3 runs 16 residues. In DNA, the CDR3 is TGTGCCAGCAGCCTCCTGACAGGGTCTAGCACAGATACGCAGTATTTT. This codes for CASSLLTGSSTDTQYF.

The J gene is TRBJ2-1, the V gene TRBV4-3; D ambiguous. CDR3 length equals 15 residues. V lost 3 bases to trimming and J lost 0 bases, with 9 bases between them. Germline assignment: CDR1 LGHNA and CDR2 YSLEER. The chain's CDR3 is CASSQSRRSYNEQFF. The CDR3, as DNA: TGCGCCAGCAGCCAGTCACGGCGCTCCTACAATGAGCAGTTCTTC.

This clone was seen a few times. The chain recombines TRBV7-9 with TRBJ1-5; TRBD1 aligns across 9 bases. V trimming: 5 bases; J trimming: 1 base; junction bases outside the gene matches: 3. Germline CDR1 SEHNR, CDR2 FQNEAQ (reference sequence). This CDR3 region has 15 residues. The CDR3 protein is CASSPGQGSNQPQHF. The CDR3 region has the DNA TGTGCCAGCAGCCCTGGACAGGGGAGCAATCAGCCCCAGCATTTT.

The rearrangement links TRBV11-2 to TRBJ2-1, with D hard to call. The ends were cut back, 5 bases at V and 9 bases at J, with 14 bases in the middle. The length of the CDR3 is 13 residues. Germline V lookup: CDR1 SGHAT, CDR2 FQNNGV. CDR3 region: CASSPPRPREQFF. Here the CDR3 DNA reads TGTGCCAGCAGCCCCCCTCGCCCACGTGAGCAGTTCTTC. Looking up the rest from reference TRBV11-2 and TRBJ2-1 gives the full variable domain: EAGVAQSPRYKIIEKRQSVAFWCNPISGHATLYWYQQILGQGPKLLIQFQNNGVVDDSQLPKDRFSAERLKGVDSTLKIQPAKLEDSAVYLCASSPPRPREQFFGPGTRLTVL.